These 30 T cell receptor beta chains came from one sample sequenced in a study of T cell clonotyping in hematopoietic cell transplantation. Data came from immunoSEQ multiplex PCR; TCRdb stores just in-frame clones and leaves some out. Here the sample spans just over 7,500 clones, more than 90% being singletons. The starting material was PBMCs, obtained 180 days after allogeneic stem cell transplant. These receptors all stem from a female patient aged 50-60 years who had an allogeneic stem cell transplant from an unrelated donor, so the T cells may come from the graft donor. Some clones in this sample may be carry-over from other donors' samples.

The J gene is TRBJ1-5, the V gene TRBV2, with D possibly matching TRBD1 (5 bases). Trimming left V 8 bases short and J 3 bases short, with 17 bases between. CDR3 length: 15 residues. Germline CDR1 SNHLY, CDR2 FYNNEI. For the CDR3, the DNA is TGTGCCAGCGGCCCCCTGGGGACCAACAATCAGCCCCAGCATTTT. It yields the protein CASGPLGTNNQPQHF.

The chain employs TRBV5-6 and TRBJ2-2; possible D gene TRBD2, 5 bases. Looked up from germline, CDR1 is SGHDT and CDR2 is YYEEEE. This CDR3 has 13 residues. The ends were cut back, 4 bases at V and 5 bases at J, with 9 bases in the middle. The CDR3 DNA sequence: TGTGCCAGCAGCCAGGACTCAACCGGGGAGCTGTTTTTT. Amino acid sequence: CASSQDSTGELFF.

This chain connects TRBV19 to TRBJ1-2; 8 nucleotides line up with TRBD1. This CDR3 region has 14 residues. The V gene's germline CDR1 is LNHDA and CDR2 SQIVND (reference sequence). The J segment lost 3 bases and the V segment lost 1 base, leaving 1 base of the junction unmatched. For the CDR3, the DNA is TGTGCCAGTAGTATAGGGACAGGGTACTATGGCTACACCTTC. It is translated as CASSIGTGYYGYTF. The full variable domain, completed using reference TRBV19 and TRBJ1-2, is DGGITQSPKYLFRKEGQNVTLSCEQNLNHDAMYWYRQDPGQGLRLIYYSQIVNDFQKGDIAEGYSVSREKKESFPLTVTSAQKNPTAFYLCASSIGTGYYGYTFGSGTRLTVV.

This clone is a singleton in its sample. The chain joins TRBV5-1 to TRBJ1-4; TRBD1 is a possible D gene (6 bases). Between the trimmed V and J ends, which lost 1 base and 2 bases, there was a span of 9 bases. The CDR3 is made up of 15 amino acids. CDR1 and CDR2 (germline): SGHRS, YFSETQ. The CDR3 region has the DNA TGCGCCAGCAGCTTGAGGGGGGGTACTAATGAAAAACTGTTTTTT. Translated: CASSLRGGTNEKLFF.

In its sample, this clone was seen once. This chain uses TRBV5-6 with TRBJ1-4; a weak D match, TRBD1 (5 bases). CDR1 is SGHDT, CDR2 YYEEEE, per germline. This CDR3 region has 18 residues. Trimming pared 4 bases from V and 4 bases from J, leaving 23 bases between. The CDR3 DNA reads TGTGCCAGCAGCCCATGGCAAACTTCAGGGTGGGGTAATGAAAAACTGTTTTTT. Its translation: CASSPWQTSGWGNEKLFF. Based on the CDR3 plus reference TRBV5-6 and TRBJ1-4, the full variable domain is DAGVTQSPTHLIKTRGQQVTLRCSPKSGHDTVSWYQQALGQGPQFIFQYYEEEERQRGNFPDRFSGHQFPNYSSELNVNALLLGDSALYLCASSPWQTSGWGNEKLFFGSGTQLSVL.

The chain carries TRBV7-8 and TRBJ2-2; 8 nucleotides match TRBD2. The germline gives CDR1 SGHVS, CDR2 FQNEAQ. This CDR3 has 17 residues. V lost 3 bases to trimming and J lost 3 bases; unmatched junction nucleotides: 9. The CDR3 loop reads CASSLAPAAGDTGELFF. The CDR3 nucleotides read TGTGCCAGCAGCTTGGCCCCGGCAGCGGGGGACACCGGGGAGCTGTTTTTT.

The chain employs TRBV27 and TRBJ2-5; 9 bases align to TRBD2. J lost 5 bases, V lost 3 bases, and 10 bases had no gene match. Germline lookup yields CDR1 MNHEY and CDR2 SMNVEV (reference sequence). The CDR3 contains 16 residues. The CDR3 region is CASSFYAGGLGETQYF. In nucleotides, the CDR3 is TGTGCCAGCAGTTTCTACGCGGGAGGGCTCGGTGAGACCCAGTACTTC.

The chain couples TRBV5-4 to TRBJ1-1, with 7 positions matching TRBD1. The CDR3 covers 14 residues. V trimming: 4 bases; J trimming: 10 bases; junction bases outside the gene matches: 13. Germline values: CDR1 SGHNT, CDR2 YYREEE (reference sequence). This CDR3 is CASSPGDRGLLAFF. The CDR3 nucleotides are TGTGCCAGCAGCCCAGGGGACAGAGGGCTCTTAGCTTTCTTT.

The V call is TRBV5-1, the J call TRBJ2-1; 7 nucleotides agree with TRBD1. The CDR3 has 13 residues. The trim removed 8 bases at V and 3 bases at J, leaving 5 bases unmatched. In germline, CDR1 is SGHRS, CDR2 YFSETQ. The CDR3 DNA is TGCGCCAGTACACGGGACAGCTACAATGAGCAGTTCTTC. It codes for CASTRDSYNEQFF.

On this clone itself: Compared with germline, one end of the junction differs, possibly owing to a read error. The chain couples TRBV10-1 to TRBJ1-2, with a tentative D call TRBD1 (6 bases). This CDR3 is 14 amino acids long. Per germline, CDR1 WNHNN and CDR2 SYGVQD (reference sequence). CDR3 amino acids: CASSVGHLNYGHTF. Written as DNA, the CDR3 is TGCGCCAGCAGCGTGGGACACCTAAACTATGGCCACACCTTC.

This sequence joins TRBV29-1 and TRBJ1-1; D uncertain. CDR3 size: 11 residues. V was cut by 7 bases and J by 1 base, with 7 bases left in between. Germline V gene data show CDR1 as SQVTM and CDR2 as ANQGSEA. Written as DNA, the CDR3 is TGCAGCGCCGAACCGAACACTGAAGCTTTCTTT. Translating gives CSAEPNTEAFF. Using reference TRBV29-1 and TRBJ1-1 for the parts outside the CDR3, the full variable domain is SAVISQKPSRDICQRGTSLTIQCQVDSQVTMMFWYRQQPGQSLTLIATANQGSEATYESGFVIDKFPISRPNLTFSTLTVSNMSPEDSSIYLCSAEPNTEAFFGQGTRLTVV.

The rearrangement links TRBV19 to TRBJ2-7; D remains ambiguous. The CDR3 sequence is 13 residues long. Germline V lookup: CDR1 LNHDA, CDR2 SQIVND (reference sequence). The germline V and J ends were trimmed by 3 bases and 4 bases, with 10 bases remaining between them. CDR3 loop: CASSIGRAYEQYF. The CDR3 coding sequence is TGTGCCAGTAGTATCGGCAGAGCTTACGAGCAGTACTTC.

The V call is TRBV6-6, the J call TRBJ2-7; 8 bases are shared with TRBD2. CDR3 length: 13 residues. CDR1 and CDR2 (germline): MNHNY, SVGAGI (reference sequence). V trimming: 6 bases; J trimming: 4 bases; junction bases outside the gene matches: 5. Here the CDR3 DNA reads TGTGCCAGCAGCAACGGGGGGGGATACGAGCAGTACTTC. Encoded protein: CASSNGGGYEQYF.

This sequence joins TRBV5-1 and TRBJ2-3; 11 bases match TRBD2. CDR3 size: 17 residues. V lost 4 bases and J lost 0; bases outside the gene matches: 7. Germline values: CDR1 SGHRS, CDR2 YFSETQ. The CDR3 here is CASSTTLAGGSTDTQYF. The DNA of the CDR3 is TGCGCCAGCAGCACCACTCTAGCGGGGGGAAGCACAGATACGCAGTATTTT.

The CDR3, as DNA: TGCAGCGTGGGGGGGACTAGTGCCACTTTGAACACCGGGGAGCTGTTTTTT. This sequence encodes CSVGGTSATLNTGELFF. J is TRBJ2-2 and V is TRBV29-1, with 8 bases fitting TRBD2. With V trimmed by 6 bases and J by 1 base, 13 bases remained unmatched. The CDR3 consists of 17 residues. The germline gives CDR1 SQVTM, CDR2 ANQGSEA.

This chain links TRBV28 with TRBJ2-5, with TRBD1 identical over 7 bases. Germline loops: CDR1 MDHEN, CDR2 SYDVKM. This CDR3 region has 16 residues. Unmatched junction bases numbered 11, after V lost 4 bases and J lost 3 bases. CDR3 nucleotide sequence: TGTGCCAGCAGTTCCTCCCGGGACAGAACCAAAGAGACCCAGTACTTC. It encodes CASSSSRDRTKETQYF.

J is TRBJ2-1 and V is TRBV13; D is uncertain. Germline CDR1 reads PRHDT; CDR2 reads FYEKMQ (reference sequence). The length of the CDR3 is 15 residues. V dropped 2 bases and J dropped 5 bases, with 13 bases sitting between them. The CDR3 region is CASSLSGMGDNEQFF. In nucleotides, the CDR3 is TGTGCCAGCAGCTTATCTGGGATGGGCGACAATGAGCAGTTCTTC.

V usage is TRBV27 and J usage is TRBJ2-5, with 9 bases identical to TRBD2. Germline-derived CDR1 and CDR2 are MNHEY and SMNVEV (reference sequence). After removal of 4 bases from V and 0 bases from J, the junction contained 6 bases not matched to a gene. This CDR3 spans 16 amino acids. CDR3 DNA sequence: TGTGCCAGCAGTTCCCTAAGCGGGGGGTACCAAGAGACCCAGTACTTC. Translation gives CASSSLSGGYQETQYF.

A few counts support this clone. This chain joins TRBV19 and TRBJ2-1; D possibly uses TRBD1 or TRBD2 (5 bases each). Trimming removed 3 bases at V and 0 bases at J, with 9 bases between. From germline, CDR1 is LNHDA and CDR2 SQIVND (reference sequence). The CDR3 loop spans 15 amino acids. CDR3 DNA: TGTGCCAGTAGTATCATGAGGGGCTCCTACAATGAGCAGTTCTTC. Protein sequence: CASSIMRGSYNEQFF.

The chain has TRBV27 and TRBJ1-2, with D tentatively TRBD1 (6 bases). Looked up from germline, CDR1 is MNHEY and CDR2 is SMNVEV (reference sequence). CDR3 length equals 15 residues. V shed 4 bases and J shed 3 bases, with 15 bases lying between them. CDR3 nucleotide sequence: TGTGCCAGCAGTTCGGCGCCACAGGGTCACTATGGCTACACCTTC. Its protein product is CASSSAPQGHYGYTF.

This clone was observed once. The rearrangement joins TRBV6-7 to TRBJ2-3; D gene unclear. TRBV6-7 qualifies as an ORF whose function is uncertain. Trimming left V 0 bases short and J 6 bases short, with 19 bases between. This CDR3 contains 17 residues. CDR3 loop: CASSYSICSLPRDTQYF. CDR3 DNA sequence: TGTGCCAGCAGTTACTCGATCTGCTCTCTTCCGAGGGATACGCAGTATTTT.

V and J are TRBV14 and TRBJ2-7; possible D gene TRBD1, 6 bases. The CDR3 is made up of 14 amino acids. Germline CDR1 and CDR2: SGHDN and FVKESK. With 4 bases removed from V and 4 bases from J, the gap between germline ends came to 14 bases. CDR3 amino acids: CASSRPGTLYEQYF. CDR3 sequence (DNA): TGTGCCAGCAGCCGACCCGGGACACTGTACGAGCAGTACTTC.

V and J are TRBV23-1 and TRBJ1-1; D may be TRBD1 (5 bases). Being an ORF, TRBV23-1 has a function that is uncertain. CDR3 length equals 15 residues. The ends were cut back, 2 bases at V and 0 bases at J, with 10 bases in the middle. For the CDR3, the DNA is TGCGCCAGCAGTCAACCCGACAGACTGAACACTGAAGCTTTCTTT. Translated, it gives CASSQPDRLNTEAFF.

The gene calls are TRBV10-2 and TRBJ2-2, with 8 bases fitting TRBD1. The V and J ends lost 10 bases and 7 bases, in that order; junction bases with no gene match: 8. This CDR3 region has 13 residues. Looked up from germline, CDR1 is WSHSY and CDR2 is SAAADI. For the CDR3, the DNA is TGCGCCACCTCAGGGGGCACGGTCGGGGAGCTGTTTTTT. Residues: CATSGGTVGELFF.

V is TRBV29-1 and J is TRBJ2-5; possible D gene TRBD1, 6 bases. The CDR3 length is 12 residues. Germline-derived CDR1 and CDR2 are SQVTM and ANQGSEA. V was cut by 5 bases and J by 4 bases, with 11 bases left in between. The CDR3 DNA follows: TGCAGCGTTCAGGGGCTTGGAGAGACCCAGTACTTC. It codes for CSVQGLGETQYF. The variable domain in full, completed from reference TRBV29-1 and TRBJ2-5, reads SAVISQKPSRDICQRGTSLTIQCQVDSQVTMMFWYRQQPGQSLTLIATANQGSEATYESGFVIDKFPISRPNLTFSTLTVSNMSPEDSSIYLCSVQGLGETQYFGPGTRLLVL.

V gene TRBV19 combines with J gene TRBJ1-1, with 9 bases identical to TRBD1. J was trimmed by 0 bases and V by 7 bases; bases with no gene match: 6. The germline V gene encodes CDR1 LNHDA and CDR2 SQIVND (reference sequence). CDR3 length equals 15 residues. The CDR3 DNA reads TGTGCCAGTAAGGGGGACAGGGTGATGAACACTGAAGCTTTCTTT. Translation: CASKGDRVMNTEAFF. The whole variable domain, filled in from reference TRBV19 and TRBJ1-1, reads DGGITQSPKYLFRKEGQNVTLSCEQNLNHDAMYWYRQDPGQGLRLIYYSQIVNDFQKGDIAEGYSVSREKKESFPLTVTSAQKNPTAFYLCASKGDRVMNTEAFFGQGTRLTVV.

The gene calls are TRBV5-4 and TRBJ2-3; D perhaps matches TRBD2 (5 bases). CDR1 SGHNT and CDR2 YYREEE come from the germline V gene (reference sequence). V lost 0 bases and J 1 base, leaving 15 bases between the germline ends. This CDR3 is 17 amino acids long. Written as DNA, the CDR3 is TGTGCCAGCAGCTTGGAGACGGGATACTATCGCACAGATACGCAGTATTTT. It encodes CASSLETGYYRTDTQYF. Drawing the rest from reference TRBV5-4 and TRBJ2-3, the complete variable domain is ETGVTQSPTHLIKTRGQQVTLRCSSQSGHNTVSWYQQALGQGPQFIFQYYREEENGRGNFPPRFSGLQFPNYSSELNVNALELDDSALYLCASSLETGYYRTDTQYFGPGTRLTVL.

The chain is built from TRBV6-6 and TRBJ2-4, with D hard to call. The CDR3 runs 14 residues. Trimming pared 6 bases from V and 5 bases from J, leaving 14 bases between. From germline, CDR1 is MNHNY and CDR2 SVGAGI (reference sequence). Here the CDR3 reads CASSSDGLENIQYF. The CDR3, as DNA: TGTGCCAGCAGCTCTGACGGCCTCGAAAACATTCAGTACTTC.

The chain is built from TRBV5-5 and TRBJ1-2, with unresolved D. The germline CDR1 and CDR2 sequences are SGHKS and YYEKEE (reference sequence). Trimming stripped 3 bases from V and 3 bases from J, with 6 bases between. The CDR3 has 12 residues. The CDR3 nucleotides read TGTGCCAGCAGCTATCCTGACTATGGCTACACCTTC. This gives the protein CASSYPDYGYTF.

J is TRBJ1-2 and V is TRBV30, with TRBD1 as a possible D gene (5 bases). CDR3 length: 15 amino acids. Germline CDR1 and CDR2: GTSNPN and SVGIG (reference sequence). The V and J ends lost 2 bases and 2 bases respectively, with 15 bases between them. The CDR3 bases are TGTGCCTGGAGTTACGAAAATGACAGAAACTATGGCTACACCTTC. This gives the protein CAWSYENDRNYGYTF. Full variable domain (missing parts from reference TRBV30 and TRBJ1-2): SQTIHQWPATLVQPVGSPLSLECTVEGTSNPNLYWYRQAAGRGLQLLFYSVGIGQISSEVPQNLSASRPQDRQFILSSKKLLLSDSGFYLCAWSYENDRNYGYTFGSGTRLTVV.